These T cell receptor beta chains were read from a single sample in a study of T cell responses to AZD1222 COVID-19 vaccine. Profiled with immunoSEQ multiplex PCR; TCRdb holds only in-frame clones, not every one. The sample shows 70,000 to 95,000 clones, 75% to 95% of them seen only once. The sequences come from peripheral blood, collected 28 days after the second AZD1222 dose. These receptors originate from an adult who received the AZD1222 COVID-19 vaccine. Both conserved end residues are part of each CDR3. D genes are given only for firm matches. Size tells how often a clone was seen (once, few, many) or the class of an expanded clone, and some rows leave it out.

CDR3nt	CDR3aa	abundance	v_gene	j_gene	d_gene
TGTGCCAGCTTTAGCGGGACCGGGGAGCTGTTTTTT	CASFSGTGELFF	-	TRBV28	TRBJ2-2	TRBD2
TGTGCCAGCAGGCGGGACAGAGCAACTAATGAAAAACTGTTTTTT	CASRRDRATNEKLFF	-	TRBV6-5	TRBJ1-4	TRBD1
TGCGCCAGCACCGAGGGGGTATTTGGGGCTAATGAAAAACTGTTTTTT	CASTEGVFGANEKLFF	once	TRBV5-1	TRBJ1-4	-
TGTGCCAGCAGCGCGGACAGGGAGGTCGTTTTCTTT	CASSADREVVFF	-	TRBV2	TRBJ1-1	TRBD1
TGTGCCAGCAGCTTAGGTATTGGTGCATACAGGGGGGGAGACACTGAAGCTTTCTTT	CASSLGIGAYRGGDTEAFF	-	TRBV11-2	TRBJ1-1	TRBD1
TGTGCCAGCAGCCCCCCCCCTTATAGCAATCAGCCCCAGCATTTT	CASSPPPYSNQPQHF	-	TRBV6-2/TRBV6-3	TRBJ1-5	-
TGCGCCAGCAGCCAACAGGGCTTAGAAAACACCATATATTTT	CASSQQGLENTIYF	-	TRBV4-1	TRBJ1-3	-
TGTGCCAGCAGCGTTGCGCTGAGGACAGGGGGAAAAGGCAATCAGCCCCAGCATTTT	CASSVALRTGGKGNQPQHF	-	TRBV5-8	TRBJ1-5	TRBD1
TGTGCCAGCTCACCAATGGGCTTTACAATCGGGAGGTCTGGGGCCAACGTCCTGACTTTC	CASSPMGFTIGRSGANVLTF	-	TRBV18	TRBJ2-6	TRBD2
TGTGCCACGGGGGGCCGTCAATCCTACAATGAGCAGTTCTTC	CATGGRQSYNEQFF	-	TRBV10-3	TRBJ2-1	-
TGTGCCAGCTCACGGACGCAAGAGTACGAGCAGTACTTC	CASSRTQEYEQYF	-	TRBV18	TRBJ2-7	-
TGTGCCAGCAGAACCCCCAGCGGGTCCAATGAGCAGTTCTTC	CASRTPSGSNEQFF	-	TRBV6-6	TRBJ2-1	-
TGTGCCAGCAGTTTGGACCGTTTGGGCACTGAAGCTTTCTTT	CASSLDRLGTEAFF	once	TRBV6-5	TRBJ1-1	-
TGTGCCAGCAGTCACGTACCGGGACAGGGTAACTATGGCTACACCTTC	CASSHVPGQGNYGYTF	-	TRBV6-2/TRBV6-3	TRBJ1-2	TRBD1
TGTGCCAGCTCGGCGGGGCAGACCTCCTACAATGAGCAGTTCTTC	CASSAGQTSYNEQFF	-	TRBV18	TRBJ2-1	-
TGTGCCAGCAGTTCAAAGTACAGGGGGGGATCACCCCTCCACTTT	CASSSKYRGGSPLHF	-	TRBV3-1/TRBV3-2	TRBJ1-6	TRBD1
TGTGCCAGCAGCGTTGCCCGTTCCTATACGCAGTATTTT	CASSVARSYTQYF	-	TRBV11-3	TRBJ2-3	-
TGTGCCAGCAGTTACGAGGTTACTGGAAACACCATATATTTT	CASSYEVTGNTIYF	-	TRBV6-2/TRBV6-3	TRBJ1-3	-
TGTGCCAGCAGCTTAAATGGGCAGGGATACACTGAAGCTTTCTTT	CASSLNGQGYTEAFF	once	TRBV7-3	TRBJ1-1	-
TGTGCCAGCAGCCAACGGCAGGGGGTCGAGGGCTACACCTTC	CASSQRQGVEGYTF	-	TRBV14	TRBJ1-2	TRBD1
TGTGCCAGCAGCTTATGGGGCTCAGGGGTGGAGCAGTACTTC	CASSLWGSGVEQYF	-	TRBV11-2	TRBJ2-7	-
TGTGCCAGCAGCTTGGGGGCCGGGACAGGGGGTCTAAATGAGCAGTTCTTC	CASSLGAGTGGLNEQFF	-	TRBV5-4	TRBJ2-1	TRBD1
TGTGCCAGCAGCCCTGGCATAGGGGGGGCGGAAGAGACCCAGTACTTC	CASSPGIGGAEETQYF	-	TRBV7-9	TRBJ2-5	-
TGTGCCAGCTCACCACCGGGGGGGAACTATGGCTACACCTTC	CASSPPGGNYGYTF	-	TRBV18	TRBJ1-2	-
TGTGCCAGCAAGGAGGGGGCCGGGGAGCTGTTTTTT	CASKEGAGELFF	-	TRBV5-4	TRBJ2-2	-
TGTGCCAGCAGACCCGGGGGGACAGGGATCGATGAGCAGTTCTTC	CASRPGGTGIDEQFF	once	TRBV5-4	TRBJ2-1	TRBD1
TGTGCCGCTACTAGCTCACAGAACTACGAGCAGTACTTC	CAATSSQNYEQYF	-	TRBV10-3	TRBJ2-7	-
TGTGCCAGCAGCCCTTCTCGAGGGGCCCCCGGGACTAGGTACAATGAGCAGTTCTTC	CASSPSRGAPGTRYNEQFF	-	TRBV3-1/TRBV3-2	TRBJ2-1	TRBD2
TGTGCCAGCACCGAGGCGGGACAAGACCAAGAGACCCAGTACTTC	CASTEAGQDQETQYF	-	TRBV6-5	TRBJ2-5	-
TGTGCCAGCAGTGATTTGGGGTTGGGTGAAGCTTTCTTT	CASSDLGLGEAFF	once	TRBV2	TRBJ1-1	-
TGTGCCAGCAGCCCCCCCCGGCGGGAGAGACCAAGCTACGAGCAGTACTTC	CASSPPRRERPSYEQYF	once	TRBV11-2	TRBJ2-7	TRBD2
TGTGCCAGCAGCCGGACAACAACTAATGAAAAACTGTTTTTT	CASSRTTTNEKLFF	-	TRBV7-9	TRBJ1-4	-
TGTGCCAGCAGCAGGGACACCAACACTGAAGCTTTCTTT	CASSRDTNTEAFF	-	TRBV7-6	TRBJ1-1	-
TGTGCCAGTAGTGCCGGGACACTTTCAACTAATGAAAAACTGTTTTTT	CASSAGTLSTNEKLFF	-	TRBV19	TRBJ1-4	-
TGCGCCAGCAGTCGAGGGAGTAGCGAGACCCAGTACTTC	CASSRGSSETQYF	-	TRBV5-1	TRBJ2-5	-
TGCGCCAGCAGCGATCAGGCGAACACTGAAGCTTTCTTT	CASSDQANTEAFF	-	TRBV5-1	TRBJ1-1	-
TGTGCCAGCAGCACGGGCCCAGCGAACACCGGGGAGCTGTTTTTT	CASSTGPANTGELFF	-	TRBV7-9	TRBJ2-2	-
TGTGCCAGCAGCCTATGGACAGGGTCCTACAATGAGCAGTTCTTC	CASSLWTGSYNEQFF	few	TRBV7-6	TRBJ2-1	TRBD1
TGTGCCAGCAGCCAAGGTGACTCCAAGGAGGCTTTCTTT	CASSQGDSKEAFF	-	TRBV14	TRBJ1-1	-
TGTGCCAGCAGCTTTGGCAGGGCCAACCTGGGCTACACCTTC	CASSFGRANLGYTF	-	TRBV11-2	TRBJ1-2	-
TGCAGCGCGGGGAACAGGGCCAATCAGCCCCAGCATTTT	CSAGNRANQPQHF	-	TRBV29-1	TRBJ1-5	-
TGTGCCAGCTACCGGGACCGCGGAAACACCATATATTTT	CASYRDRGNTIYF	-	TRBV6-5	TRBJ1-3	-
TGCGCCAGCAGCTTGGAACAGGGGGCAGAGCCCCAGCATTTT	CASSLEQGAEPQHF	-	TRBV5-1	TRBJ1-5	TRBD1
TGTGCCAGCAGTGAGGGCCCCCGGGGGGGCACTGAAGCTTTCTTT	CASSEGPRGGTEAFF	-	TRBV2	TRBJ1-1	-